This T cell receptor (beta chain) originates from a study of CD8+ T cells in alopecia areata. The sample's treatment: oral pan-JAK inhibitor, 5-10 mg twice daily. Following extraction, RNA underwent reverse transcription to cDNA, which served as the sequencing template. Using immunoSEQ multiplex PCR, the repertoire was profiled, and TCRdb retains in-frame clones only, with some absent. The repertoire holds roughly 280,000 clones, with around 64% as singletons. V was clipped by 4 bases and J by 5 bases, with 12 bases between them. The length of the CDR3 is 12 residues. Looked up from germline, CDR1 is SQVTM and CDR2 is ANQGSEA.

V gene TRBV29-1 combines with J gene TRBJ2-7; possibly TRBD1 or TRBD2 for D (6 bases each). The sequence was collected from a human donor with alopecia areata. This sample comprised CD4+ T cells sorted from blood, obtained around week 53, from a patient treated with tofacitinib. CDR3 in amino acids: CSVVQGGNEQYF. The CDR3 nucleotides are TGCAGCGTTGTACAGGGAGGCAACGAGCAGTACTTC.